Sequencing of this TCR beta chain was carried out in a study of cytomegalovirus exposure and HLA in healthy donors. Data came from immunoSEQ multiplex PCR; TCRdb stores just in-frame clones and leaves some out. Of tens of thousands of clones in the sample, 95% to 97% were seen once. This clone was observed once. What it binds is not known. Study outcomes and limitations: The study put 150 to 200 TCR beta chains on its list as cytomegalovirus-associated.

V lost 0 bases, J lost 2 bases, and 13 bases lay in between. This CDR3 spans 16 amino acids. Germline assignment: CDR1 SGDLS and CDR2 YYNGEE. The V gene is TRBV9, the J gene TRBJ2-3, with a possible D match to TRBD2 (6 bases). Sequenced sample: PBMCs. The clonotype was recovered from a man aged 25-45 years in good health and CMV-seropositive. CDR3 protein: CASSVVGGLTTDTQYF. In DNA form, the CDR3 reads TGTGCCAGCAGCGTAGTGGGGGGACTTACCACAGATACGCAGTATTTT.